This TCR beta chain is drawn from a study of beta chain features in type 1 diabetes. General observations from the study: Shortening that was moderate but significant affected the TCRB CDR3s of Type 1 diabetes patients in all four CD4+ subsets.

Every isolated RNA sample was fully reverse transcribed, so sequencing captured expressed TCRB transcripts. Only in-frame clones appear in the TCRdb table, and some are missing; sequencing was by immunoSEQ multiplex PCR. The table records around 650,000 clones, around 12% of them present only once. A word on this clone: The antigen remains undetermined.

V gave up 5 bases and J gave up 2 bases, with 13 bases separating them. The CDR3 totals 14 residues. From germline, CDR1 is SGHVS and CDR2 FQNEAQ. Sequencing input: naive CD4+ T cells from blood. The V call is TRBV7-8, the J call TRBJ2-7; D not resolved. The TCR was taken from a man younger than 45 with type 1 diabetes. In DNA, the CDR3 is TGTGCCAGCAGCAAAGACGACGGTACCTACGAGCAGTACTTC. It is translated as CASSKDDGTYEQYF.